The clone carrying this TCR beta chain was picked up a small number of times. Its specificity is not known. The sample originates from a study of T-cell memory formation after mild COVID-19. Study background: Clusters of TCRs were largely donor specific.

General study findings and limits: CM and EM subsets held most contracting CD4+ clones; EMRA held CD8+ ones.

Germline-derived CDR1 and CDR2 are DFQATT and SNEGSKA (reference sequence). CDR3 length equals 13 residues. V gave up 4 bases and J gave up 5 bases, with 15 bases separating them. The 5'RACE method, run with constant-segment primers, produced TCR alpha and TCR beta cDNA libraries (carrying sample barcodes and UMIs). TCRdb re-derived calls from the 5' RACE reads in MiXCR, one entry per CDR3 protein. The data hold about 430,000 distinct CDR3 sequences, with approximately 18% observed a single time. V usage is TRBV20-1 and J usage is TRBJ2-7; D is ambiguous. The sequencing sample was made of PBMCs or a T cell subset sorted from them (not recorded which). The clonotype comes from a man aged 18 to 35 who had mild COVID-19 (a few samples of this study predate the infection). Cell type and time point are not known. The CDR3, as DNA: TGCAGTGCTATCCGGATAGGGTTGGACGAGCAGTACTTC. Residues: CSAIRIGLDEQYF.